A single sample gave rise to the 27 T cell receptor beta chains below, sequenced in a study of T cell responses to AZD1222 COVID-19 vaccine. TCRdb's copy holds only in-frame clones and misses some; the assay was immunoSEQ multiplex PCR. The table includes approximately 140,000 clones, approximately 94% detected once. Material: peripheral blood, obtained on day 0 of AZD1222 vaccination. All receptors come from an adult in good health.

V usage is TRBV12-3 or TRBV12-4 and J usage is TRBJ2-1, with D unclear. Trimming pared 5 bases from V and 6 bases from J, leaving 5 bases between. CDR3 length: 11 amino acids. CDR3 sequence reads: CASSLFNEQFF. The CDR3 DNA reads as TGTGCCAGCAGTCTATTCAATGAGCAGTTCTTC.

The rearrangement uses TRBV19 and TRBJ2-7; 9 bases agree with TRBD1. The V and J ends lost 5 bases and 2 bases, in that order; junction bases with no gene match: 16. The V gene's germline CDR1 is LNHDA and CDR2 SQIVND (reference sequence). The CDR3 contains 18 residues. CDR3 bases: TGTGCCAGTAGTCTCGGGACAGGGACAGGATTTGTCCCCTACGAGCAGTACTTC. This gives the protein CASSLGTGTGFVPYEQYF. Full variable domain (missing parts from reference TRBV19 and TRBJ2-7): DGGITQSPKYLFRKEGQNVTLSCEQNLNHDAMYWYRQDPGQGLRLIYYSQIVNDFQKGDIAEGYSVSREKKESFPLTVTSAQKNPTAFYLCASSLGTGTGFVPYEQYFGPGTRLTVT.

This chain uses TRBV19 with TRBJ1-5; TRBD1 matches 10 bases. Germline V lookup: CDR1 LNHDA, CDR2 SQIVND (reference sequence). With 7 bases clipped from V and 0 bases from J, the junction kept 6 bases outside the gene matches. The CDR3 runs to 16 residues. The DNA of the CDR3 is TGTGCCAGTATCCTCGGACAGGGGGATAGCAATCAGCCCCAGCATTTT. It codes for CASILGQGDSNQPQHF.

This chain links TRBV3-1 (or the pseudogene TRBV3-2) with TRBJ1-5, with TRBD1 identical over 7 bases. Trimming at V came to 2 bases and at J to 4 bases, leaving 5 bases not matched to a gene. Germline values: CDR1 LGHDT, CDR2 YNNKEL (reference sequence). This CDR3 comprises 15 residues. This CDR3 reads CASSQNRGLNQPQHF. CDR3 bases: TGTGCCAGCAGCCAAAACAGGGGATTGAATCAGCCCCAGCATTTT.

This chain links TRBV3-1 (or the pseudogene TRBV3-2) with TRBJ1-5; no definite D call. From germline, CDR1 is LGHDT and CDR2 YNNKEL (reference sequence). The V end lost 4 bases, the J end lost 4 bases, and 8 bases lay between the germline ends. The CDR3 contains 13 residues. The CDR3 DNA reads as TGTGCCAGCAGCCCGAGTTTGAATCAGCCCCAGCATTTT. Translation gives CASSPSLNQPQHF.

This clone was seen a few times. The V and J genes are TRBV18 and TRBJ2-7, with D maybe TRBD1 (5 bases). V lost 6 bases and J lost 5, with 11 bases in between. Germline lookup yields CDR1 KGHSH and CDR2 LQKENI. This CDR3 is 12 amino acids long. The CDR3 spells CASSLGRDEQYF. The DNA of the CDR3 is TGTGCCAGCTCGCTAGGCAGGGACGAGCAGTACTTC. Looking up the rest from reference TRBV18 and TRBJ2-7 gives the full variable domain: NAGVMQNPRHLVRRRGQEARLRCSPMKGHSHVYWYRQLPEEGLKFMVYLQKENIIDESGMPKERFSAEFPKEGPSILRIQQVVRGDSAAYFCASSLGRDEQYFGPGTRLTVT.

V gene TRBV25-1 combines with J gene TRBJ2-5; TRBD1 matches 10 bases. The junction had 10 bases not matched to a gene; V was cut back by 3 bases and J by 6 bases. This CDR3 region has 16 residues. In germline, CDR1 is MGHDK, CDR2 SYGVNS. CDR3 amino acids: CASSDGGQGVAKTQYF. In DNA form, the CDR3 reads TGTGCCAGCAGTGATGGAGGACAGGGGGTGGCGAAGACCCAGTACTTC.

V and J are TRBV6-6 and TRBJ2-1, with a tentative D call TRBD2 (6 bases). V lost 6 bases to trimming and J lost 6 bases, with 9 bases between them. CDR1 and CDR2 (germline): MNHNY, SVGAGI (reference sequence). This CDR3 has 12 residues. The CDR3 region has the DNA TGTGCCAGCAGATTCGGGAGCAATGAGCAGTTCTTC. Protein product: CASRFGSNEQFF.

CDR3 loop: CASSLGTGANQPQHF. The CDR3 DNA reads as TGCGCCAGCAGCTTGGGGACAGGGGCGAATCAGCCCCAGCATTTT. The chain uses TRBV5-1 and TRBJ1-5; 9 bases are shared with TRBD1. The germline V gene encodes CDR1 SGHRS and CDR2 YFSETQ. This CDR3 spans 15 amino acids. V dropped 0 bases and J dropped 4; count of bases not matched to a gene: 2.

This chain connects TRBV6-4 to TRBJ1-2; D gene ambiguous. Germline loops: CDR1 MRHNA, CDR2 SNTAGT. The CDR3 sequence is 15 residues long. V lost 0 bases, J lost 2 bases, and 10 bases lay in between. The CDR3 is CASSDSSRPNYGYTF. The CDR3 DNA sequence: TGTGCCAGCAGTGACTCAAGTCGACCGAACTATGGCTACACCTTC.

The chain joins TRBV3-1 (or the pseudogene TRBV3-2) to TRBJ2-7, with 11 bases matching TRBD2. The length of the CDR3 is 15 residues. Trimming took 4 bases from V and 3 from J; bases not matched to a gene: 5. From germline, CDR1 is LGHDT and CDR2 YNNKEL (reference sequence). In DNA, the CDR3 is TGTGCCAGCAGCCCTACCGGGACTAGCGGCTACGAGCAGTACTTC. Its protein is CASSPTGTSGYEQYF.

The chain carries TRBV7-9 and TRBJ1-2; 7 bases fit TRBD1. The germline V gene has CDR1 SEHNR and CDR2 FQNEAQ (reference sequence). Unmatched junction bases numbered 13, after V lost 6 bases and J lost 6 bases. The CDR3 has 15 amino acids. This CDR3 is CASRKSGTVEDGYTF. CDR3 sequence (DNA): TGTGCCAGCAGAAAATCCGGGACAGTTGAGGATGGCTACACCTTC. The full variable domain, with the rest looked up from reference TRBV7-9 and TRBJ1-2, is DTGVSQNPRHKITKRGQNVTFRCDPISEHNRLYWYRQTLGQGPEFLTYFQNEAQLEKSRLLSDRFSAERPKGSFSTLEIQRTEQGDSAMYLCASRKSGTVEDGYTFGSGTRLTVV.

The rearrangement uses TRBV5-6 and TRBJ2-7, with 8 bases matching TRBD2. Germline loops: CDR1 SGHDT, CDR2 YYEEEE. The J segment lost 3 bases and the V segment lost 1 base, leaving 6 bases of the junction unmatched. There are 15 residues in the CDR3. The CDR3 protein is CASSLTGTSDYEQYF. DNA of the CDR3: TGTGCCAGCAGCTTGACCGGGACTAGTGACTACGAGCAGTACTTC.

The chain links TRBV5-1 to TRBJ1-4; 8 positions match TRBD1. The CDR3 consists of 15 residues. The trim removed 2 bases at V and 2 bases at J, leaving 2 bases unmatched. Germline V gene data show CDR1 as SGHRS and CDR2 as YFSETQ. In DNA, the CDR3 is TGCGCCAGCAGCTTCCAGGGGGCCACTAATGAAAAACTGTTTTTT. It is translated as CASSFQGATNEKLFF.

The chain has TRBV4-2 and TRBJ1-4, with TRBD1 as a possible D gene (5 bases). The CDR3 has 16 amino acids. The V gene lost 0 bases and the J gene lost 6 bases, with 14 bases spanning the gap. In germline, CDR1 is LGHNA, CDR2 YNFKEQ. CDR3 bases: TGTGCCAGCAGCCAAGATTTTGGGGGTGCGGATGAAAAACTGTTTTTT. Protein sequence: CASSQDFGGADEKLFF.

This sequence joins TRBV10-2 and TRBJ2-2; 10 bases are shared with TRBD2. The V gene's germline CDR1 is WSHSY and CDR2 SAAADI. This CDR3 is 16 amino acids long. V shed 6 bases, J shed 2 bases, and the junction held 6 bases outside the gene matches. In DNA form, the CDR3 reads TGCGCCAGCAGGACGACTAGCGGGTACAACACCGGGGAGCTGTTTTTT. Translation gives CASRTTSGYNTGELFF.

The chain is built from TRBV19 and TRBJ1-5; no firm D call. Looked up from germline, CDR1 is LNHDA and CDR2 is SQIVND (reference sequence). The CDR3 runs to 14 residues. Between the trimmed V and J ends, which lost 5 bases and 5 bases, there was a span of 13 bases. The DNA of the CDR3 is TGTGCCAGTAGTCACGGGCTTTTTGATCAGCCCCAGCATTTT. Its translation is CASSHGLFDQPQHF.

The gene calls are TRBV12-3 or TRBV12-4 and TRBJ1-5; D remains unclear. Trimming shortened V by 0 bases and J by 7 bases, and 7 bases separated the two germline ends. The CDR3 has 13 amino acids. The CDR3 nucleotides are TGTGCCAGCAGTTTAGCGGGTAGGCAGCCCCAGCATTTT. Amino acids: CASSLAGRQPQHF.

This chain connects TRBV3-1 (or the pseudogene TRBV3-2) to TRBJ1-1; 8 bases align to TRBD1. Trimming cost V 0 bases and J 5 bases; bases outside gene matches: 11. Germline CDR1 is LGHDT and CDR2 is YNNKEL (reference sequence). The CDR3 is made up of 17 amino acids. Here the CDR3 reads CASSQDGSGGGETEAFF. DNA of the CDR3: TGTGCCAGCAGCCAAGATGGGTCAGGGGGCGGAGAAACTGAAGCTTTCTTT.

The rearrangement links TRBV11-2 to TRBJ1-2; TRBD1 aligns across 9 bases. V lost 4 bases to trimming and J lost 7 bases; unmatched junction nucleotides: 4. Germline lookup yields CDR1 SGHAT and CDR2 FQNNGV. CDR3 length: 13 residues. The CDR3 spells CASSSGTGSGYTF. In DNA form, the CDR3 reads TGTGCCAGCAGCTCCGGGACAGGGAGTGGCTACACCTTC. The entire variable domain, with the rest obtained from reference TRBV11-2 and TRBJ1-2, is as follows: EAGVAQSPRYKIIEKRQSVAFWCNPISGHATLYWYQQILGQGPKLLIQFQNNGVVDDSQLPKDRFSAERLKGVDSTLKIQPAKLEDSAVYLCASSSGTGSGYTFGSGTRLTVV.

This clone was recorded once. The V and J genes are TRBV9 and TRBJ2-7; 7 bases are a match to TRBD1. V dropped 4 bases and J dropped 6; count of bases not matched to a gene: 10. Germline V gene data show CDR1 as SGDLS and CDR2 as YYNGEE. CDR3 length equals 14 residues. DNA of the CDR3: TGTGCCAGCAGCCCAACAGGGGACGGTGGCGAGCAGTACTTC. Translating gives CASSPTGDGGEQYF.

CDR3 region: CASSSEGRGATSFYGYTF. CDR3 nucleotides: TGTGCCAGCAGCTCCGAGGGGCGGGGGGCGACCTCCTTTTATGGCTACACCTTC. The chain joins TRBV7-9 to TRBJ1-2; perhaps TRBD1 as D (6 bases). CDR1 and CDR2 (germline): SEHNR, FQNEAQ (reference sequence). The CDR3 is 18 amino acids. V was clipped by 4 bases and J by 5 bases, with 26 bases between them.

The chain is built from TRBV18 and TRBJ2-7; 7 bases fit TRBD1. The CDR3 sequence is 13 residues long. Germline V gene data show CDR1 as KGHSH and CDR2 as LQKENI. V shed 4 bases, J shed 2 bases, and the junction held 2 bases outside the gene matches. CDR3 sequence: CASSHGQAYEQYF. CDR3 in DNA: TGTGCCAGCTCACACGGACAGGCCTACGAGCAGTACTTC.

The CDR3 DNA sequence: TGTGCCAGCAGTTACTCCGAGGGACAGGGCCTAGCCAATCAGCCCCAGCATTTT. Translated: CASSYSEGQGLANQPQHF. The rearrangement joins TRBV6-2 or TRBV6-3 to TRBJ1-5; 9 bases map to TRBD1. From germline, CDR1 is MNHEY and CDR2 SVGEGT. Trimming removed 0 bases from V and 3 bases from J; junction bases left unmatched: 9. The CDR3 totals 18 residues.

The chain has TRBV5-5 and TRBJ2-7, with a possible D match to TRBD1 (5 bases). Germline V gives CDR1 SGHKS, CDR2 YYEKEE (reference sequence). The CDR3 runs 15 residues. V was cut by 4 bases and J by 0 bases, with 14 bases left in between. DNA of the CDR3: TGTGCCAGCAGCCACAGGACGGGCGGCTCCTACGAGCAGTACTTC. It specifies CASSHRTGGSYEQYF. Full variable domain (missing parts from reference TRBV5-5 and TRBJ2-7): DAGVTQSPTHLIKTRGQQVTLRCSPISGHKSVSWYQQVLGQGPQFIFQYYEKEERGRGNFPDRFSARQFPNYSSELNVNALLLGDSALYLCASSHRTGGSYEQYFGPGTRLTVT.

The chain carries TRBV19 and TRBJ2-1, with D possibly matching TRBD2 (5 bases). There are 11 residues in the CDR3. CDR1 is LNHDA, CDR2 SQIVND, per germline (reference sequence). V dropped 6 bases and J dropped 10 bases, with 10 bases sitting between them. CDR3 amino acids: CASSPGSEQFF. DNA of the CDR3: TGTGCCAGTAGCCCGGGGAGCGAGCAGTTCTTC.

The V and J genes are TRBV7-9 and TRBJ1-5, with 7 bases lining up with TRBD1. The CDR3 spans 15 residues. The V segment lost 5 bases and the J segment 6 bases; nucleotides outside the gene matches: 10. Germline values: CDR1 SEHNR, CDR2 FQNEAQ (reference sequence). This CDR3 is CASSPSDRAGQPQHF. For the CDR3, the DNA is TGTGCCAGCAGCCCCTCCGACAGGGCGGGTCAGCCCCAGCATTTT.